The 27 T cell receptor beta chains below all came from one sample that was sequenced in a study of shared clonotypes between healthy human individuals. Naive-designated CD8 cells lacked CD45RO, were positively enriched for CCR7, and omitted terminally differentiated effector memory CD45RA+ cells. Sequencing was performed with immunoSEQ multiplex PCR; in TCRdb, only in-frame clones are kept and a portion is missing. This table holds 760,000 or so clones, just over 95% found once. Sample: naive CD8+ T cells sorted from blood. The receptors here all came from a man in his thirties or forties in good health.

The genes are TRBV4-1 and TRBJ1-5, with unresolved D. V was clipped by 2 bases and J by 2 bases, with 4 bases between them. The V gene's germline CDR1 is MGHRA and CDR2 YSYEKL. The CDR3 contains 13 residues. CDR3 bases: TGCGCCAGCAGCCAATCTCGCAATCAGCCCCAGCATTTT. Amino acids: CASSQSRNQPQHF.

The chain joins TRBV28 to TRBJ2-7; D possibly corresponds to TRBD2 (6 bases). CDR1 is MDHEN, CDR2 SYDVKM, per germline. The CDR3 is made up of 15 amino acids. Trimming shortened V by 2 bases and J by 5 bases, and 16 bases separated the two germline ends. The CDR3 loop reads CASSLIGGGMDEQYF. The CDR3, as DNA: TGTGCCAGCAGTTTAATCGGGGGTGGAATGGACGAGCAGTACTTC.

The gene calls are TRBV10-3 and TRBJ2-1; 11 nucleotides align to TRBD2. Germline V lookup: CDR1 ENHRY, CDR2 SYGVKD. The CDR3 has 16 amino acids. V was clipped by 11 bases and J by 3 bases; unmatched bases: 12. The CDR3 is CAVDRSGTSGYNEQFF. CDR3 in DNA: TGTGCCGTCGACAGGTCCGGGACTAGCGGCTACAATGAGCAGTTCTTC.

The gene calls are TRBV7-9 and TRBJ2-5; D perhaps matches TRBD1 (6 bases). V was cut by 5 bases and J by 5 bases, with 12 bases left in between. Germline lookup yields CDR1 SEHNR and CDR2 FQNEAQ (reference sequence). CDR3 length: 13 amino acids. The chain's CDR3 is CASSPQGSETQYF. The CDR3 bases are TGTGCCAGCAGCCCACAGGGTAGCGAGACCCAGTACTTC.

The chain employs TRBV29-1 and TRBJ2-3; 12 bases align to TRBD2. The V gene's germline CDR1 is SQVTM and CDR2 ANQGSEA. The CDR3 has 16 amino acids. V trimming: 3 bases; J trimming: 2 bases; junction bases outside the gene matches: 6. CDR3 sequence: CSVDLTSGSTTDTQYF. DNA for the CDR3: TGCAGCGTTGACCTGACTAGCGGGAGTACCACAGATACGCAGTATTTT.

This chain uses TRBV5-1 with TRBJ2-1, with 7 bases identical to TRBD1. The trim removed 7 bases at V and 6 bases at J, leaving 7 bases unmatched. Germline V CDR1 and CDR2: SGHRS, YFSETQ. CDR3 size: 13 residues. The CDR3 reads CASLGGISNEQFF. CDR3 sequence (DNA): TGCGCCAGCCTAGGGGGCATATCCAATGAGCAGTTCTTC.

The chain couples TRBV30 to TRBJ1-4; the D gene is possibly TRBD1 (6 bases). Germline assignment: CDR1 GTSNPN and CDR2 SVGIG (reference sequence). The CDR3 sequence is 15 residues long. V was clipped by 3 bases and J by 5 bases, with 16 bases between them. DNA of the CDR3: TGTGCCTGGAGCCTCGTTGGGGGGCGGAATGAAAAACTGTTTTTT. Its protein is CAWSLVGGRNEKLFF. The whole variable domain, filled in from reference TRBV30 and TRBJ1-4, reads SQTIHQWPATLVQPVGSPLSLECTVEGTSNPNLYWYRQAAGRGLQLLFYSVGIGQISSEVPQNLSASRPQDRQFILSSKKLLLSDSGFYLCAWSLVGGRNEKLFFGSGTQLSVL.

The CDR3, as DNA: TGCGCCAGCAGCCAACTTAGACTAGCGGGAGACGAGCAGTACTTC. Amino acids: CASSQLRLAGDEQYF. The V and J genes are TRBV4-3 and TRBJ2-7; TRBD2 aligns across 12 bases. CDR1 is LGHNA and CDR2 is YSLEER in the germline V gene. V shed 2 bases, J shed 5 bases, and the junction held 4 bases outside the gene matches. This CDR3 has 15 residues.

This clone was found once. J is TRBJ2-2 and V is TRBV28, with no clear D. The CDR3 totals 14 residues. The V gene's germline CDR1 is MDHEN and CDR2 SYDVKM. Deletions cut 1 base from V and 4 bases from J, with 7 bases between. The CDR3 bases are TGTGCCAGCAGTTTATCACGGAGCACCGGGGAGCTGTTTTTT. It translates to CASSLSRSTGELFF.

V is TRBV7-3 and J is TRBJ2-3, with 14 bases matching TRBD2. There are 16 residues in the CDR3. V dropped 4 bases and J dropped 6; count of bases not matched to a gene: 6. The germline gives CDR1 SGHTA, CDR2 FQGTGA. CDR3 in amino acids: CASSSGLAGASDTQYF. CDR3 DNA sequence: TGTGCCAGCAGCTCGGGACTAGCGGGAGCTAGCGATACGCAGTATTTT.

A word on this clone: At the DNA level, this CDR3 is encoded by other sequences in the same sample as well. V usage is TRBV7-9 and J usage is TRBJ2-7, with TRBD2 matching 11 bases. The CDR3 length is 14 residues. Losses at the gene ends were 6 bases for V and 4 bases for J; bases not matched to a gene: 5. CDR1 and CDR2 from the germline V gene are SEHNR and FQNEAQ (reference sequence). CDR3 bases: TGTGCCAGCAGTTCGGGACTAGCGGTGTACGAGCAGTACTTC. It yields the protein CASSSGLAVYEQYF. Full variable domain (missing parts from reference TRBV7-9 and TRBJ2-7): DTGVSQNPRHKITKRGQNVTFRCDPISEHNRLYWYRQTLGQGPEFLTYFQNEAQLEKSRLLSDRFSAERPKGSFSTLEIQRTEQGDSAMYLCASSSGLAVYEQYFGPGTRLTVT.

This chain links TRBV15 with TRBJ1-4; D possibly corresponds to TRBD1 (5 bases). Germline V gene sequence: CDR1 LNHNV, CDR2 YYDKDF (reference sequence). V lost 5 bases and J 7 bases, leaving 11 bases between the germline ends. The CDR3 covers 13 residues. The chain's CDR3 is CATSGAGSEKLFF. The CDR3 DNA follows: TGTGCCACCAGCGGGGCAGGGAGTGAAAAACTGTTTTTT.

V is TRBV29-1 and J is TRBJ2-3; 15 nucleotides line up with TRBD2. The germline V gene has CDR1 SQVTM and CDR2 ANQGSEA. Trimming removed 1 base from V and 2 bases from J; junction bases left unmatched: 4. The CDR3 runs 17 residues. CDR3 protein: CSVEGTSGRAVTDTQYF. CDR3 DNA sequence: TGCAGCGTTGAAGGGACTAGCGGGAGGGCCGTCACAGATACGCAGTATTTT.

The V call is TRBV11-2, the J call TRBJ2-5; no clear D gene. Germline V gene sequence: CDR1 SGHAT, CDR2 FQNNGV. The CDR3 runs 12 residues. Between the trimmed V and J ends, which lost 5 bases and 0 bases, there was a span of 4 bases. The CDR3 nucleotides are TGTGCCAGCAGCCCTCACCAAGAGACCCAGTACTTC. This codes for CASSPHQETQYF.

This clone is a singleton in its sample. This sequence joins TRBV30 and TRBJ1-1; no clear D. The CDR3 runs to 14 residues. Per the germline V gene, CDR1 is GTSNPN and CDR2 is SVGIG (reference sequence). Trimming stripped 3 bases from V and 0 bases from J, with 11 bases between. The CDR3 sequence: CAWRDDPVNTEAFF. Written as DNA, the CDR3 is TGTGCCTGGAGGGATGACCCAGTGAACACTGAAGCTTTCTTT.

The chain carries TRBV6-1 and TRBJ2-7, with TRBD2 as a possible D gene (6 bases). The CDR3 runs to 13 residues. From germline, CDR1 is MNHNS and CDR2 SASEGT. V lost 6 bases to trimming and J lost 4 bases, with 13 bases between them. The DNA for the CDR3 is TGTGCCAGCAGCCAGCATGGGGGGTACGAGCAGTACTTC. Translation: CASSQHGGYEQYF.

This chain connects TRBV28 to TRBJ2-1; D remains unclear. V was trimmed by 2 bases and J by 0 bases, leaving 14 bases between them. CDR3 length: 17 amino acids. CDR1 MDHEN and CDR2 SYDVKM come from the germline V gene. In nucleotides, the CDR3 is TGTGCCAGCAGTTTACGTGGCCTTTTTAGCTCCTACAATGAGCAGTTCTTC. Protein: CASSLRGLFSSYNEQFF.

The chain recombines TRBV7-6 with TRBJ1-2; weak D call: TRBD1 (5 bases). Germline V gene lookup returns CDR1 SGHVS and CDR2 FNYEAQ. Trimming pared 1 base from V and 4 bases from J, leaving 16 bases between. There are 16 residues in the CDR3. CDR3 in DNA: TGTGCCAGCAGCTTAGGTCAGGGTAGCCACTCCTATGGCTACACCTTC. This gives the protein CASSLGQGSHSYGYTF.

This clone showed up just a few times. This chain joins TRBV7-9 and TRBJ1-1; D remains unclear. The CDR3 extends over 13 amino acids. The V gene's germline CDR1 is SEHNR and CDR2 FQNEAQ (reference sequence). V lost 1 base and J 8 bases, leaving 11 bases between the germline ends. This CDR3 reads CASSLGEGVEAFF. CDR3 coding DNA: TGTGCCAGCAGCTTAGGCGAGGGTGTAGAAGCTTTCTTT.

This clone has just one count. The V call is TRBV7-9, the J call TRBJ1-1, with 7 bases identical to TRBD1. The length of the CDR3 is 13 residues. Germline loops: CDR1 SEHNR, CDR2 FQNEAQ (reference sequence). Trimming cost V 2 bases and J 8 bases; bases outside gene matches: 5. The CDR3 is CASSLLADREAFF. CDR3 sequence (DNA): TGTGCCAGCAGCTTATTAGCGGACAGGGAAGCTTTCTTT.

V gene TRBV13 combines with J gene TRBJ2-1; D gene ambiguous. The V end was cut by 4 bases, the J end by 8 bases, with 15 bases between. Per germline, CDR1 PRHDT and CDR2 FYEKMQ (reference sequence). The CDR3 spans 14 residues. CDR3 residues: CASSSEMARDEQFF. In nucleotides, the CDR3 is TGTGCCAGCAGCTCTGAGATGGCCCGGGATGAGCAGTTCTTC.

The gene calls are TRBV10-3 and TRBJ2-1; D is possibly TRBD2 (6 bases). The CDR3 extends over 13 amino acids. V was trimmed by 6 bases and J by 5 bases, leaving 11 bases between them. The germline CDR1 and CDR2 sequences are ENHRY and SYGVKD. In DNA form, the CDR3 reads TGTGCCATCAGCAGCGGGCTAAACAATGAGCAGTTCTTC. Translated, it gives CAISSGLNNEQFF.

The chain couples TRBV25-1 to TRBJ2-5, with a tentative D call TRBD1 (5 bases). Trimming removed 0 bases at V and 5 bases at J, with 10 bases between. Germline V gene sequence: CDR1 MGHDK, CDR2 SYGVNS. This CDR3 contains 14 residues. The CDR3 reads CASSEYGQGETQYF. The CDR3 DNA follows: TGTGCCAGCAGTGAATATGGGCAGGGTGAGACCCAGTACTTC.

In the case of this clone: In the same sample, other DNA sequences code for this CDR3. The rearrangement joins TRBV28 to TRBJ2-1; 7 bases align to TRBD2. CDR1 is MDHEN and CDR2 is SYDVKM in the germline V gene. Trimming took 2 bases from V and 4 from J; bases not matched to a gene: 5. This CDR3 is 15 amino acids long. The CDR3 bases are TGTGCCAGCAGTTTAGTAGCGGGTGCTTACAATGAGCAGTTCTTC. This sequence encodes CASSLVAGAYNEQFF.

For the CDR3, the DNA is TGTGCCAGCAGCTTCACAACTAGGGCCCCCACAGATACGCAGTATTTT. Protein sequence: CASSFTTRAPTDTQYF. The chain joins TRBV7-9 to TRBJ2-3, with a weak D call TRBD2 (5 bases). The CDR3 length is 16 residues. The V gene lost 3 bases and the J gene lost 2 bases, with 15 bases spanning the gap. The germline V gene encodes CDR1 SEHNR and CDR2 FQNEAQ (reference sequence).

This chain connects TRBV11-2 to TRBJ2-1, with D unresolved. V lost 1 base and J 2 bases, leaving 9 bases between the germline ends. Looked up from germline, CDR1 is SGHAT and CDR2 is FQNNGV. The CDR3 is 15 amino acids. CDR3 in DNA: TGTGCCAGCAGCTTAGGGACGGATCCCTACAATGAGCAGTTCTTC. Protein: CASSLGTDPYNEQFF. Full variable domain (missing parts from reference TRBV11-2 and TRBJ2-1): EAGVAQSPRYKIIEKRQSVAFWCNPISGHATLYWYQQILGQGPKLLIQFQNNGVVDDSQLPKDRFSAERLKGVDSTLKIQPAKLEDSAVYLCASSLGTDPYNEQFFGPGTRLTVL.

The chain carries TRBV28 and TRBJ2-3; 9 nucleotides match TRBD1. Germline assignment: CDR1 MDHEN and CDR2 SYDVKM. The trim removed 1 base at V and 0 bases at J, leaving 5 bases unmatched. The CDR3 length is 17 residues. The CDR3 region is CASSLYTGGGSTDTQYF. CDR3 coding DNA: TGTGCCAGCAGTTTATATACAGGGGGCGGGAGCACAGATACGCAGTATTTT. Full variable domain (remainder filled in from reference TRBV28 and TRBJ2-3): DVKVTQSSRYLVKRTGEKVFLECVQDMDHENMFWYRQDPGLGLRLIYFSYDVKMKEKGDIPEGYSVSREKKERFSLILESASTNQTSMYLCASSLYTGGGSTDTQYFGPGTRLTVL.